What follows is one T cell receptor (beta chain) and its context. The germline V and J ends were trimmed by 1 base and 8 bases, with 20 bases remaining between them. The length of the CDR3 is 16 residues. Per germline, CDR1 LGHDT and CDR2 YNNKEL (reference sequence). The data derive from a study of blood T cell repertoires in COVID-19. Study context: There were acute and convalescent COVID-19 samples, and they came from the United States, Italy and Spain.

This table comes from immunoSEQ multiplex PCR, and its TCRdb copy is limited to in-frame clones, with some not included. This table has some 270,000 clones, less than 90% appearing once. The TCR sequence derives from a woman in her thirties or forties who had recovered from COVID-19. The specimen sequenced was peripheral blood. The rearrangement joins TRBV3-1 (or the pseudogene TRBV3-2) to TRBJ1-2; unclear D gene. Here the CDR3 DNA reads TGTGCCAGCAGCCAAGTCGCCGGGAGGTCGTACGGGGGCTACACCTTC. It translates to CASSQVAGRSYGGYTF.